Shown below are 13 T cell receptor beta chains from a single sample sequenced in a study of T cell changes during pregnancy in multiple sclerosis (dated by TCRdb to between 2018 and 2021). Library method: the immunoSEQ multiplex PCR assay. The source is immuneACCESS, and TCRdb retained only in-frame sequences with V and J called. Part of the clones is not carried over; for the studies checked, unresolved V genes explain less than half of this, and the remainder is unexplained. Here the sample has over 70,000 clones; roughly 91% occur a single time. Clones ranked in the top ten supply about 3.9% of the sample. The source was peripheral blood, collected in the first trimester of pregnancy. The receptors derive from a female donor with multiple sclerosis, enrolled in a pregnancy study.

V and J are TRBV6-6 and TRBJ2-2, with D possibly being TRBD1 (6 bases). V lost 0 bases and J 6 bases, leaving 11 bases between the germline ends. The CDR3 is 15 residues long. The germline gives CDR1 MNHNY, CDR2 SVGAGI (reference sequence). CDR3 residues: CASSYSPPGAGELFF. The CDR3 nucleotides read TGTGCCAGCAGTTACTCCCCACCAGGGGCCGGGGAGCTGTTTTTT.

The CDR3 reads CASSYSRGGNYNEQFF. CDR3 nucleotides: TGTGCCAGCAGTTATTCCCGCGGGGGCAACTACAATGAGCAGTTCTTC. The rearrangement links TRBV6-7 to TRBJ2-1; TRBD2 might be the D (7 bases). TRBV6-7 is flagged as an ORF with uncertain function. The CDR3 covers 16 residues. The V gene lost 3 bases and the J gene lost 3 bases, with 15 bases spanning the gap.

The table lists this clone with a count of one. This chain uses TRBV6-6 with TRBJ1-3; D possibly corresponds to TRBD1 (6 bases). The V gene's germline CDR1 is MNHNY and CDR2 SVGAGI (reference sequence). The CDR3 extends over 16 amino acids. Trimming pared 2 bases from V and 3 bases from J, leaving 14 bases between. The CDR3 sequence: CASSYGTMGIGNTIYF. For the CDR3, the DNA is TGTGCCAGCAGTTACGGGACAATGGGGATTGGAAACACCATATATTTT.

This clone was counted a single time. V and J are TRBV6-1 and TRBJ1-1; D call uncertain. This CDR3 has 13 amino acids. Germline assignment: CDR1 MNHNS and CDR2 SASEGT. The V end lost 2 bases, the J end lost 1 base, and 5 bases lay between the germline ends. The CDR3 DNA follows: TGTGCCAGCAGTGAAACAGAGAACACTGAAGCTTTCTTT. Protein sequence: CASSETENTEAFF.

CDR3 DNA: TGTGCCAGTAGTATGTCACAGGGGAGCACAGATACGCAGTATTTT. This codes for CASSMSQGSTDTQYF. This chain uses TRBV19 with TRBJ2-3, with 7 bases lining up with TRBD1. Germline V gives CDR1 LNHDA, CDR2 SQIVND (reference sequence). V was pared by 3 bases and J by 0 bases, with 3 bases of the junction left unmatched. The length of the CDR3 is 15 residues.

The chain is built from TRBV14 and TRBJ2-5, with D hard to call. V lost 0 bases to trimming and J lost 4 bases, with 9 bases between them. This CDR3 has 14 residues. Germline V gene data show CDR1 as SGHDN and CDR2 as FVKESK. CDR3 bases: TGTGCCAGCAGCCAAGATCGATATAGAGAGACCCAGTACTTC. It encodes CASSQDRYRETQYF.

This chain joins TRBV7-9 and TRBJ2-7; no firm D call. The CDR3 loop spans 12 amino acids. Between the trimmed V and J ends, which lost 5 bases and 6 bases, there was a span of 11 bases. Germline V gene sequence: CDR1 SEHNR, CDR2 FQNEAQ (reference sequence). The CDR3 here is CASSTPPGEQYF. CDR3 bases: TGTGCCAGCAGCACCCCTCCGGGCGAGCAGTACTTC.

This chain connects TRBV14 to TRBJ1-1, with 8 bases fitting TRBD1. Germline V CDR1 and CDR2: SGHDN, FVKESK. There are 13 residues in the CDR3. V shed 2 bases, J shed 11 bases, and the junction held 7 bases outside the gene matches. CDR3 DNA sequence: TGTGCCAGCAGCCAATTCCAGGGGGCGTCTGCTTTCTTT. This translates into CASSQFQGASAFF.

The chain employs TRBV13 and TRBJ2-1; possible D gene TRBD1, 5 bases. The CDR3 length is 16 residues. Trimming removed 7 bases from V and 4 bases from J, with 20 bases in between. Germline values: CDR1 PRHDT, CDR2 FYEKMQ (reference sequence). The CDR3 protein is CASTPSAQGGYNEQFF. The CDR3 nucleotides are TGTGCCAGCACCCCTTCGGCGCAGGGTGGATACAATGAGCAGTTCTTC.

The chain combines TRBV5-1 with TRBJ2-7, with 10 positions matching TRBD2. Germline CDR1 and CDR2: SGHRS and YFSETQ. This CDR3 has 16 amino acids. V was pared by 4 bases and J by 7 bases, with 14 bases of the junction left unmatched. The CDR3 loop reads CASSLEVAGGNGEQYF. CDR3 DNA sequence: TGCGCCAGCAGCCTCGAGGTAGCGGGAGGAAATGGGGAGCAGTACTTC.

V gene TRBV19 combines with J gene TRBJ1-1; D perhaps matches TRBD1 (5 bases). Per germline, CDR1 LNHDA and CDR2 SQIVND (reference sequence). This CDR3 has 14 amino acids. With 7 bases removed from V and 7 bases from J, the gap between germline ends came to 19 bases. CDR3 sequence: CASIHGRGSYEAFF. The DNA of the CDR3 is TGTGCCAGTATCCATGGACGGGGGTCCTATGAAGCTTTCTTT. The full variable domain, its missing parts supplied by reference TRBV19 and TRBJ1-1, is DGGITQSPKYLFRKEGQNVTLSCEQNLNHDAMYWYRQDPGQGLRLIYYSQIVNDFQKGDIAEGYSVSREKKESFPLTVTSAQKNPTAFYLCASIHGRGSYEAFFGQGTRLTVV.

The chain combines TRBV6-5 with TRBJ1-2; D is perhaps TRBD1 (6 bases). Between the trimmed V and J ends, which lost 6 bases and 7 bases, there was a span of 12 bases. Germline V gives CDR1 MNHEY, CDR2 SVGAGI. This CDR3 is built from 12 residues. CDR3 protein: CASSLQGSGYTF. CDR3 sequence (DNA): TGTGCCAGCAGCCTCCAGGGGTCTGGCTACACCTTC.

The V call is TRBV7-2, the J call TRBJ1-6; D is unclear. The CDR3 is made up of 16 amino acids. The germline V gene encodes CDR1 SGHTA and CDR2 FQGNSA. Trimming shortened V by 1 base and J by 9 bases, and 16 bases separated the two germline ends. CDR3 sequence (DNA): TGTGCCAGCAGCTTAGGCTCCCAGGTTGCACGTTCACCCCTCCACTTT. Translating it yields CASSLGSQVARSPLHF.